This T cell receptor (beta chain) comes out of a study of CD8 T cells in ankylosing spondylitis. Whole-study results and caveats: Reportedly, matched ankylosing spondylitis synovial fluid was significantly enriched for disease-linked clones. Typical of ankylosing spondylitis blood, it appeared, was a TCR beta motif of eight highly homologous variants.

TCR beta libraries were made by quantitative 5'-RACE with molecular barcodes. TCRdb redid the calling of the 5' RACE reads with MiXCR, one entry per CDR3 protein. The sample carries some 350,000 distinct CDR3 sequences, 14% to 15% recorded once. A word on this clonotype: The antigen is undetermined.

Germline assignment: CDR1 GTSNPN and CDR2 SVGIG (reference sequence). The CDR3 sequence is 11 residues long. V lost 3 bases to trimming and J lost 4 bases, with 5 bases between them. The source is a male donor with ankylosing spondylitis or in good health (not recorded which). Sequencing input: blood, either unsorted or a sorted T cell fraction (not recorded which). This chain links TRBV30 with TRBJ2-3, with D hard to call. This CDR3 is CAWRWADTQYF. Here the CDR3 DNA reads TGTGCCTGGAGGTGGGCAGATACGCAGTATTTT.